This T cell receptor beta chain was documented in a study of early T cells in non-severe SARS-CoV-2 infection. At the level of the study: Bulk RNA from unsorted whole blood was sequenced; chains were unpaired. Whole-study findings and limits: Private and CD4 specificities were missed by VDJdb matching, skewed to anti-spike CD8.

J gave up 5 bases and V 3 bases, and 4 bases lay outside the gene matches. CDR3 length: 14 amino acids. CDR1 is SGHTA and CDR2 is FQGNSA in the germline V gene. In the library, individual cDNA molecules carried attached unique molecular identifiers. From the 5' RACE reads, TCRdb called clonotypes with MiXCR, one entry per CDR3 protein. The profile shows approximately 71,000 distinct CDR3 sequences, roughly 13% of them singletons. As regards this clonotype: Antigen: not known.

The rearrangement uses TRBV7-2 and TRBJ2-7, with 10 bases matching TRBD2. The clonotype originates from an adult who was a healthcare worker with PCR-confirmed SARS-CoV-2 infection or an uninfected control (not recorded which). The sequenced material came from whole blood. The CDR3 DNA follows: TGTGCCAGCAGCTTTTGGACTAGCGGCAACGAGCAGTACTTC. This sequence encodes CASSFWTSGNEQYF.